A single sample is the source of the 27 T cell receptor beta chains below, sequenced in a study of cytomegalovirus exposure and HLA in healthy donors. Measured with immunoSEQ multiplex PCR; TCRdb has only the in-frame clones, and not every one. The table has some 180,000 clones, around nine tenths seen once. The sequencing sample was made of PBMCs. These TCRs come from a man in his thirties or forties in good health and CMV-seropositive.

CDR3 DNA: TGTGCCAGCAGTTACGAGGGTAGCTCCTACAATGAGCAGTTCTTC. This translates into CASSYEGSSYNEQFF. V is TRBV6-5 and J is TRBJ2-1; possibly TRBD2 for D (5 bases). Per the germline V gene, CDR1 is MNHEY and CDR2 is SVGAGI. This CDR3 has 15 residues. V was trimmed by 2 bases and J by 0 bases, leaving 8 bases between them.

The chain's CDR3 is CASSVTGEHGYTF. The CDR3 DNA is TGTGCCAGCAGTGTTACAGGGGAGCATGGCTACACCTTC. The V and J genes are TRBV6-1 and TRBJ1-2; TRBD1 aligns across 7 bases. The CDR3 sequence is 13 residues long. The V gene's germline CDR1 is MNHNS and CDR2 SASEGT. After removal of 4 bases from V and 6 bases from J, the junction contained 5 bases not matched to a gene.

The CDR3 bases are TGTGCCAGCAGTTACTCGTCAGGGTCCGCTAACTATGGCTACACCTTC. This codes for CASSYSSGSANYGYTF. The rearrangement uses TRBV6-5 and TRBJ1-2, with D possibly TRBD1 on 5 matching bases. The CDR3 runs 16 residues. Germline V lookup: CDR1 MNHEY, CDR2 SVGAGI. V was pared by 0 bases and J by 0 bases, with 11 bases between.

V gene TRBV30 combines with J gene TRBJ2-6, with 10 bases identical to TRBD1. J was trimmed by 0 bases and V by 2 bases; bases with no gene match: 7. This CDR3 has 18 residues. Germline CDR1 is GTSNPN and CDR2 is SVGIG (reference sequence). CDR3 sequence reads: CAWSTWTGGNSGANVLTF. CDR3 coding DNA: TGTGCCTGGAGTACGTGGACAGGGGGGAACTCTGGGGCCAACGTCCTGACTTTC.

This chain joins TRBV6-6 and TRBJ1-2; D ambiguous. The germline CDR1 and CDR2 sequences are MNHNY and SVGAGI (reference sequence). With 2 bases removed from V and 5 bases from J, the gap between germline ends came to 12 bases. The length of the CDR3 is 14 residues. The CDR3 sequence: CASSYAPGVYGYTF. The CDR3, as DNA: TGTGCCAGCAGTTACGCCCCCGGGGTTTATGGCTACACCTTC.

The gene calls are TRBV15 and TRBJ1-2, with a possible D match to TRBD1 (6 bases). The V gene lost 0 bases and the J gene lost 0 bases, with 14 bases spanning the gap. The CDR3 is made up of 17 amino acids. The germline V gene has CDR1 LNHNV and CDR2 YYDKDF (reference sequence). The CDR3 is CATSRDRAGAANYGYTF. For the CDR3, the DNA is TGTGCCACCAGCAGAGATCGTGCAGGGGCAGCTAACTATGGCTACACCTTC.

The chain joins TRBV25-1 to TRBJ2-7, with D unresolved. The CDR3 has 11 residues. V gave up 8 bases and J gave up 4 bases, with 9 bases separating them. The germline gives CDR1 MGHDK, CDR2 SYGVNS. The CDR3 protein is CASGIYYEQYF. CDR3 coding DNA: TGTGCCAGCGGGATTTATTACGAGCAGTACTTC.

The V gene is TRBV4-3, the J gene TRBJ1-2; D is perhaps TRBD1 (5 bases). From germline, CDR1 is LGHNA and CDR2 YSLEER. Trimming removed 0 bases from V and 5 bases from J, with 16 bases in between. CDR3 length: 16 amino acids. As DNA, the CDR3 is TGCGCCAGCAGCCAAGATCGGGTAGGGGCCGGATATGGCTACACCTTC. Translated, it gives CASSQDRVGAGYGYTF.

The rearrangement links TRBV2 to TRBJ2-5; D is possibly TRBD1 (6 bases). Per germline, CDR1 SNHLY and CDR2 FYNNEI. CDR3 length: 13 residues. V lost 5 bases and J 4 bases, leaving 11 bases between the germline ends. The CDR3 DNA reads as TGTGCCAGCAGTACAGGGTCGGGAGAGACCCAGTACTTC. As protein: CASSTGSGETQYF. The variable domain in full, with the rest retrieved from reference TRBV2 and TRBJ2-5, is EPEVTQTPSHQVTQMGQEVILRCVPISNHLYFYWYRQILGQKVEFLVSFYNNEISEKSEIFDDQFSVERPDGSNFTLKIRSTKLEDSAMYFCASSTGSGETQYFGPGTRLLVL.

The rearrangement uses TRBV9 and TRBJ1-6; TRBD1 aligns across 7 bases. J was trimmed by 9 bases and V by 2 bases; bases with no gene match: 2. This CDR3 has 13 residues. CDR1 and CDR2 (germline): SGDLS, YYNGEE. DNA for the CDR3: TGTGCCAGCAGCGTGACAGGGTCTTCACCCCTCCACTTT. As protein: CASSVTGSSPLHF.

The CDR3 DNA sequence: TGTGCCAGCAGCCAGGGCTGGGGCAGAGGTGAGACCCAGTACTTC. This gives the protein CASSQGWGRGETQYF. The V gene is TRBV14, the J gene TRBJ2-5; TRBD1 is a possible D gene (5 bases). Germline CDR1 and CDR2: SGHDN and FVKESK. V lost 3 bases to trimming and J lost 5 bases, with 16 bases between them. The CDR3 loop spans 15 amino acids.

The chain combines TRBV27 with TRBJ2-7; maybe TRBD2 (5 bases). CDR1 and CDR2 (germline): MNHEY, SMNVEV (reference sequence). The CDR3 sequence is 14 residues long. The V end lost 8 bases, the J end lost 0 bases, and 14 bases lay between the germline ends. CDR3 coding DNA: TGTGCCAGCGCCCCCAACGGGAACTCCTACGAGCAGTACTTC. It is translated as CASAPNGNSYEQYF.

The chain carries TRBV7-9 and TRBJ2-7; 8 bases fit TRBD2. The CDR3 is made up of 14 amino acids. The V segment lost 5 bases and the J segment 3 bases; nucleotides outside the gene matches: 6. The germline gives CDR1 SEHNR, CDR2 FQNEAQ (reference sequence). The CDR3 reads CASSPPGGGYEQYF. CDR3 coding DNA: TGTGCCAGCAGCCCCCCCGGGGGGGGCTACGAGCAGTACTTC.

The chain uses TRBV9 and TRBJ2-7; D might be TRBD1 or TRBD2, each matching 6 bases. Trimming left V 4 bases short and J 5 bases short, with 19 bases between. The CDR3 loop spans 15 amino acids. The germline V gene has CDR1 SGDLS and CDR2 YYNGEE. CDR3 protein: CASSPGAGTFNEQYF. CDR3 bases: TGTGCCAGCAGCCCGGGGGCAGGGACTTTTAACGAGCAGTACTTC.

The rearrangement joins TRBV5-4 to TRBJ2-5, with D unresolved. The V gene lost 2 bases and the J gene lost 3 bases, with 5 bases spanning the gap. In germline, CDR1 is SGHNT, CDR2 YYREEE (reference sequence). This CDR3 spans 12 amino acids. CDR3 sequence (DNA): TGTGCCAGCAGCTTTGCCGAAGAGACCCAGTACTTC. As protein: CASSFAEETQYF.

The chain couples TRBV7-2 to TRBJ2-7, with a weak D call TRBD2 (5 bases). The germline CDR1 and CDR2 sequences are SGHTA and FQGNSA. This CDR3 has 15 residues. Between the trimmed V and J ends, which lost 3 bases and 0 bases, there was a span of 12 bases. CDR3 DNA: TGTGCCAGCAGCTTGAGCGGCACCTTCTCCTACGAGCAGTACTTC. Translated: CASSLSGTFSYEQYF. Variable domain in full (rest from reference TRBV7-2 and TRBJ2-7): GAGVSQSPSNKVTEKGKDVELRCDPISGHTALYWYRQSLGQGLEFLIYFQGNSAPDKSGLPSDRFSAERTGGSVSTLTIQRTQQEDSAVYLCASSLSGTFSYEQYFGPGTRLTVT.

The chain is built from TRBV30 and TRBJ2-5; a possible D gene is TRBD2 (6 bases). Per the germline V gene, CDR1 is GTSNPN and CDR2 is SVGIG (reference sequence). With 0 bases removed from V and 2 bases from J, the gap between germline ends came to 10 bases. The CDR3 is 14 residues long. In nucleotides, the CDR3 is TGTGCCTGGAGTGTCCGGGGGTTACAAGAGACCCAGTACTTC. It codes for CAWSVRGLQETQYF.

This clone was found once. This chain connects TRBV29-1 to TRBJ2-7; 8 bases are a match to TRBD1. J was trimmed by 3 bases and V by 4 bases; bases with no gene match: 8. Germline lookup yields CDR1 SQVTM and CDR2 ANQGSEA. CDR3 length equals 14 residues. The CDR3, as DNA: TGCAGCGTTGCGGCCACCGGGACAGGCTACGAGCAGTACTTC. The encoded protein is CSVAATGTGYEQYF.

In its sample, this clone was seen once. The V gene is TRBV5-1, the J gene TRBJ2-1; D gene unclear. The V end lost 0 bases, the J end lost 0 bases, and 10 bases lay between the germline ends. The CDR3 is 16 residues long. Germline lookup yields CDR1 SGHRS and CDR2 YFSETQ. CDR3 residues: CASSLEFTGSYNEQFF. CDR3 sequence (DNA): TGCGCCAGCAGCTTGGAGTTTACTGGCTCCTACAATGAGCAGTTCTTC.

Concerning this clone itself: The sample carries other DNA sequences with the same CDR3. CDR3 region: CASSPSGNTEAFF. DNA for the CDR3: TGTGCCAGCTCTCCGTCTGGGAACACTGAAGCTTTCTTT. This chain uses TRBV18 with TRBJ1-1; no clear D gene. Deletions cut 6 bases from V and 1 base from J, with 9 bases between. CDR3 size: 13 residues. CDR1 is KGHSH and CDR2 is LQKENI in the germline V gene.

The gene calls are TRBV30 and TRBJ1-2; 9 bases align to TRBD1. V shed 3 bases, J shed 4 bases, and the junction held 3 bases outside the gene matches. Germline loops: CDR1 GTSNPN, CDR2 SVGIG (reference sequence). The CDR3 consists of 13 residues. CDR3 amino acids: CAWRRDRVYGYTF. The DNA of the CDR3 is TGTGCCTGGAGACGGGACAGGGTCTATGGCTACACCTTC.

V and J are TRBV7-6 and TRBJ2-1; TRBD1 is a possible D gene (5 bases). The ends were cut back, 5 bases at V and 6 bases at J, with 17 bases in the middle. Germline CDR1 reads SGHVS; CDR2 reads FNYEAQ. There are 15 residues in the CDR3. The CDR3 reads CASSPDPGLGNEQFF. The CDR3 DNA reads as TGTGCCAGCAGCCCGGACCCAGGGTTGGGCAATGAGCAGTTCTTC.

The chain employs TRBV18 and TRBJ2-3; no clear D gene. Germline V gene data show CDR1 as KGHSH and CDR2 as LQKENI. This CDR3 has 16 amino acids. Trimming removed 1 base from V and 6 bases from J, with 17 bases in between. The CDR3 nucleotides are TGTGCCAGCTCACCACGGGGAAGACCTGCATTGGATACGCAGTATTTT. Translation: CASSPRGRPALDTQYF.

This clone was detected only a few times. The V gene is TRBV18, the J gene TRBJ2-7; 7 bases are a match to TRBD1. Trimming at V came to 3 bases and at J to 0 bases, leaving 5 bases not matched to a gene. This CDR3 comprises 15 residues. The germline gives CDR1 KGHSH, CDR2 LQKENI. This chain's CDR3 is CASSPDRSYSYEQYF. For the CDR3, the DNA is TGTGCCAGCTCACCGGACAGGTCTTACTCCTACGAGCAGTACTTC.

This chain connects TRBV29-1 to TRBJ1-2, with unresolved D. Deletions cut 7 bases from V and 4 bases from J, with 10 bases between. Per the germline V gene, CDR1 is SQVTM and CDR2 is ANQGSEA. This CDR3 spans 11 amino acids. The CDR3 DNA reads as TGCAGCGGGACGGACTCCTATGGCTACACCTTC. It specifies CSGTDSYGYTF.

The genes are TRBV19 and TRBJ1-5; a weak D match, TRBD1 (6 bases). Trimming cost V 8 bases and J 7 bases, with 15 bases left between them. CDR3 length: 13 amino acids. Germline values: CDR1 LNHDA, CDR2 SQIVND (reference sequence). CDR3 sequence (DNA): TGTGCCAGTCTCTCAGGGGTTAACCAGCCCCAGCATTTT. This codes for CASLSGVNQPQHF.

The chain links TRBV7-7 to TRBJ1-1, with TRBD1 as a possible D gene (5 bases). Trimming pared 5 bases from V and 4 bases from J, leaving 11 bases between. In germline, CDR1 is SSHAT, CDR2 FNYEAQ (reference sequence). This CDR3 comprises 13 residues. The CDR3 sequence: CASSLGTTTEAFF. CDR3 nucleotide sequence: TGTGCCAGCAGCCTGGGGACGACCACTGAAGCTTTCTTT.